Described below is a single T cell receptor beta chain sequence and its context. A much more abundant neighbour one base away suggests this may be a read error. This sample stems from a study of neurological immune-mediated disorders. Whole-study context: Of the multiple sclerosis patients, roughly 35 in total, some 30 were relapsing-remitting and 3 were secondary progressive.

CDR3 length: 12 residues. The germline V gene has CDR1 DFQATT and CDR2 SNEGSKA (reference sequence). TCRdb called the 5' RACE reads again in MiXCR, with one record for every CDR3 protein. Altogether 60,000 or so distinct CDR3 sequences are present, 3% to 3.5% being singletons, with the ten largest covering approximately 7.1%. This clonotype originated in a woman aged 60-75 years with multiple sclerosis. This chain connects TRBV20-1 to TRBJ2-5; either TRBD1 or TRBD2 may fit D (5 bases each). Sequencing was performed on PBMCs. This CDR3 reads CSARQGRENQYF. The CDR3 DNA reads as TGCAGTGCTAGGCAGGGACGAGAGAACCAGTACTTC.